A single sample gave rise to the 6 T cell receptor beta chains below, sequenced in a study of monozygotic twins with cystic fibrosis. TCRdb keeps only in-frame clones here, not all; method: immunoSEQ multiplex PCR. Of more than 15,000 clones in the sample, 91% were seen once. The specimen was blood. The receptors come from a girl aged 2-10 years with cystic fibrosis.

The chain employs TRBV9 and TRBJ2-3; no clear D gene. Germline CDR1 reads SGDLS; CDR2 reads YYNGEE. The CDR3 covers 17 residues. V was trimmed by 0 bases and J by 6 bases, leaving 20 bases between them. The CDR3 region has the DNA TGTGCCAGCAGCGTAGTTTCATCGGCCGCCTCCCCGGATACGCAGTATTTT. This sequence encodes CASSVVSSAASPDTQYF.

The J gene is TRBJ2-1, the V gene TRBV7-2; the D gene is possibly TRBD2 (6 bases). V gave up 3 bases and J gave up 7 bases, with 19 bases separating them. This CDR3 spans 16 amino acids. Germline V CDR1 and CDR2: SGHTA, FQGNSA. The CDR3 loop is CASSFGATRAGNEQFF. In DNA form, the CDR3 reads TGTGCCAGCAGCTTCGGGGCCACTAGGGCGGGGAATGAGCAGTTCTTC.

V gene TRBV28 combines with J gene TRBJ1-5; the D is unclear. Trimming pared 3 bases from V and 1 base from J, leaving 22 bases between. Germline V gene sequence: CDR1 MDHEN, CDR2 SYDVKM. The CDR3 is 19 amino acids. CDR3 in amino acids: CASSFEISGDYISNQPQHF. The CDR3 DNA is TGTGCCAGCAGTTTCGAGATCAGCGGAGATTATATAAGCAATCAGCCCCAGCATTTT.

This chain links TRBV7-9 with TRBJ1-2; 8 bases agree with TRBD1. V dropped 0 bases and J dropped 7; count of bases not matched to a gene: 10. The CDR3 contains 16 residues. Germline V lookup: CDR1 SEHNR, CDR2 FQNEAQ (reference sequence). CDR3 coding DNA: TGTGCCAGCAGCTTAGCGCCGGTTCAGGGGGCGCTTGGCTACACCTTC. The encoded protein is CASSLAPVQGALGYTF.

The count of this clone is one. This sequence joins TRBV7-9 and TRBJ2-3; D might be TRBD1 or TRBD2, each matching 6 bases. This CDR3 contains 16 residues. Trimming removed 5 bases from V and 3 bases from J, with 18 bases in between. Germline CDR1 reads SEHNR; CDR2 reads FQNEAQ (reference sequence). The CDR3 DNA reads TGTGCCAGCAGCCTCAGGAGCCGGGGGCGGACAGATACGCAGTATTTT. It translates to CASSLRSRGRTDTQYF.

The J gene is TRBJ2-6, the V gene TRBV15, with 8 bases matching TRBD1. The CDR3 is 17 residues long. Per germline, CDR1 LNHNV and CDR2 YYDKDF (reference sequence). After removal of 5 bases from V and 1 base from J, the junction contained 7 bases not matched to a gene. CDR3 region: CATSGIGQGSGANVLTF. The CDR3 nucleotides are TGTGCCACCAGCGGAATAGGACAGGGTTCTGGGGCCAACGTCCTGACTTTC.